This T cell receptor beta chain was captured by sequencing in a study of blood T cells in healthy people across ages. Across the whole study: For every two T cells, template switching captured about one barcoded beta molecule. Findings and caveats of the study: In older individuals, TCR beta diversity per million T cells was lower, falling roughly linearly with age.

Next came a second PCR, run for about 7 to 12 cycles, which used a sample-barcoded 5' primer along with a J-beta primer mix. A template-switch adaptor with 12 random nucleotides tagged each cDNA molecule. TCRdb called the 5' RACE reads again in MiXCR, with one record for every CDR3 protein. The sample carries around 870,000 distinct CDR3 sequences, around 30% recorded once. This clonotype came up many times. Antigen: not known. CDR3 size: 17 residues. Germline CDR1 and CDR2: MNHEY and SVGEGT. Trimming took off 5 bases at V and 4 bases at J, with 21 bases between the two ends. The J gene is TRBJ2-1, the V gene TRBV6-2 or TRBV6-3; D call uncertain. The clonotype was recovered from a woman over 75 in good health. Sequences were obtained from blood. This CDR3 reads CASSPRTKKGGYNEQFF. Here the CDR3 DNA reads TGTGCCAGCAGTCCTAGGACCAAGAAAGGTGGTTACAATGAGCAGTTCTTC.